A selection of T cell receptor beta chains follows, all from one sample in a study of blood T cell repertoires in COVID-19. Repertoires were generated with immunoSEQ multiplex PCR, while TCRdb's copy carries only in-frame clones and drops some. Found here are 70,000 to 90,000 clones, 88% of them singletons; the top ten hold approximately 30%. The specimen was peripheral blood. These receptors all come from a man aged 50 to 60 with acute or convalescent COVID-19. Both conserved end residues are part of each CDR3. D genes are given only for firm matches. The size of a clone is reported for some rows only, either as once, few or many, or as a class for expanded clones.

v_gene: TRBV3-1/TRBV3-2; abundance: NA; j_gene: TRBJ2-7; d_gene: TRBD1; CDR3nt: TGTGCCAGCAGCCTTTCGGGACAGGACTACGAGCAGTACTTC; CDR3aa: CASSLSGQDYEQYF
v_gene: TRBV30; abundance: NA; j_gene: TRBJ2-5; d_gene: NA; CDR3nt: TGTGCCTGGACCAAATCACGACAGGGCGGCGCGGGGGAGACCCAGTACTTC; CDR3aa: CAWTKSRQGGAGETQYF
v_gene: TRBV6-5; abundance: NA; j_gene: TRBJ2-5; d_gene: NA; CDR3nt: TGTGCCAGCAGTTACAACAGCCTCCAAGAGACCCAGTACTTC; CDR3aa: CASSYNSLQETQYF
v_gene: TRBV29-1; abundance: NA; j_gene: TRBJ1-2; d_gene: NA; CDR3nt: TGCAGCGTCGCGACAAAGGTGGAGGAGGGGCGACGATATGGCTACACCTTC; CDR3aa: CSVATKVEEGRRYGYTF
v_gene: TRBV10-2; abundance: NA; j_gene: TRBJ2-7; d_gene: NA; CDR3nt: TGCGCCAGCAGTCCTGACAGCTACGAGCAGTACTTC; CDR3aa: CASSPDSYEQYF
v_gene: TRBV12-5; abundance: NA; j_gene: TRBJ1-4; d_gene: NA; CDR3nt: TGTGCTAGTGGTTTATCCGGGTTTAATGAAAAACTGTTTTTT; CDR3aa: CASGLSGFNEKLFF
v_gene: TRBV15; abundance: once; j_gene: TRBJ2-7; d_gene: TRBD2; CDR3nt: TGTGCCACCAGCAGAATAAGGTACTCACTAGCGGGGGTCTACGAGCAGTACTTC; CDR3aa: CATSRIRYSLAGVYEQYF
v_gene: TRBV19; abundance: once; j_gene: TRBJ1-6; d_gene: NA; CDR3nt: TGTGCCAGTAGTAACACAGGGTCTTATTCACCCCTCCACTTT; CDR3aa: CASSNTGSYSPLHF
v_gene: TRBV3-1/TRBV3-2; abundance: many; j_gene: TRBJ1-2; d_gene: TRBD1; CDR3nt: TGTGCCAGCAGAAGGACAGGGAAGGCTATGGACTACACCTTC; CDR3aa: CASRRTGKAMDYTF
v_gene: TRBV5-4; abundance: NA; j_gene: TRBJ2-1; d_gene: NA; CDR3nt: TGTGCCAGCAGCTTGGATCGGGACAATGAGCAGTTCTTC; CDR3aa: CASSLDRDNEQFF
v_gene: TRBV5-6; abundance: NA; j_gene: TRBJ1-5; d_gene: TRBD1; CDR3nt: TGTGCCAGCAGCTTCGGGACAGGGGGCGCGGGCAATCAGCCCCAGCATTTT; CDR3aa: CASSFGTGGAGNQPQHF
v_gene: TRBV5-1; abundance: NA; j_gene: TRBJ2-2; d_gene: TRBD2; CDR3nt: TGCGCCAGCAGCGGGAGGGGAGTAGACGGGGAGCTGTTTTTT; CDR3aa: CASSGRGVDGELFF
v_gene: TRBV7-9; abundance: NA; j_gene: TRBJ2-2; d_gene: TRBD2; CDR3nt: TGTGCCAGCAGCCTCAGGACCGGGAGGGCCGGGGAGCTGTTTTTT; CDR3aa: CASSLRTGRAGELFF
v_gene: TRBV6-6; abundance: NA; j_gene: TRBJ2-5; d_gene: TRBD2; CDR3nt: TGTGCCAGCAGAGGGACTAGCGGGGGGGCCCGGGAGACCCAGTACTTC; CDR3aa: CASRGTSGGARETQYF
v_gene: TRBV6-4; abundance: few; j_gene: TRBJ2-1; d_gene: NA; CDR3nt: TGTGCCAGCAGTGCCCAGGGTCAAAGCCCCAATGAGCAGTTCTTC; CDR3aa: CASSAQGQSPNEQFF
v_gene: TRBV4-1; abundance: NA; j_gene: TRBJ2-2; d_gene: NA; CDR3nt: TGCGCCAGCAGCCAAGTTCAGGGGACCGGGGAGCTGTTTTTT; CDR3aa: CASSQVQGTGELFF
v_gene: TRBV5-1; abundance: NA; j_gene: TRBJ2-6; d_gene: TRBD2; CDR3nt: TGCGCCAGCAGCCCGGGAGGGGAGTCCGGGGCCAACGTCCTGACTTTC; CDR3aa: CASSPGGESGANVLTF
v_gene: TRBV28; abundance: NA; j_gene: TRBJ1-2; d_gene: NA; CDR3nt: TGTGCCAGCACGAGGGATCTTTTTGGCTACACCTTC; CDR3aa: CASTRDLFGYTF
v_gene: TRBV5-1; abundance: NA; j_gene: TRBJ2-3; d_gene: TRBD2; CDR3nt: TGCGCCAGCAGCCCCGGGGGGGCGAGCGATACGCAGTATTTT; CDR3aa: CASSPGGASDTQYF
v_gene: TRBV24-1; abundance: many; j_gene: TRBJ1-5; d_gene: NA; CDR3nt: TGTGCCACCAGTGATTCAGGGAATCAGCCCCAGCATTTT; CDR3aa: CATSDSGNQPQHF
v_gene: TRBV28; abundance: NA; j_gene: TRBJ2-2; d_gene: NA; CDR3nt: TGTGCCAGCAGTTTAAAGGCGGTCCCCGGGGAGCTGTTTTTT; CDR3aa: CASSLKAVPGELFF
v_gene: TRBV21-1; abundance: NA; j_gene: TRBJ1-5; d_gene: NA; CDR3nt: TGTGCCAGCAGCAAAGCCCCGGACAGGGTGAAATTTAGCAATCAGCCCCAGCATTTT; CDR3aa: CASSKAPDRVKFSNQPQHF
v_gene: TRBV25-1; abundance: once; j_gene: TRBJ1-6; d_gene: TRBD1; CDR3nt: TGTGCCAGCAGTGAGGACAGGTTTGAAGGTTCACCCCTCCACTTT; CDR3aa: CASSEDRFEGSPLHF
v_gene: TRBV6-5; abundance: NA; j_gene: TRBJ1-1; d_gene: NA; CDR3nt: TGTGCCAGCAGCCCCGGCAGGGGAGAGACTGAAGCTTTCTTT; CDR3aa: CASSPGRGETEAFF
v_gene: TRBV5-4; abundance: NA; j_gene: TRBJ2-1; d_gene: TRBD2; CDR3nt: TGTGCCAGCAGCTTCGAGCGGGGGGGCTATGAGCAGTTCTTC; CDR3aa: CASSFERGGYEQFF
v_gene: TRBV19; abundance: NA; j_gene: TRBJ1-1; d_gene: TRBD1; CDR3nt: TGTGCCAGTAGTTGGATGACAGGGGGCACTGAAGCTTTCTTT; CDR3aa: CASSWMTGGTEAFF
v_gene: TRBV5-6; abundance: NA; j_gene: TRBJ1-3; d_gene: TRBD1; CDR3nt: TGTGCCAGCAGCCTGGCCGCGGGACAGGGGGCATACACCATATATTTT; CDR3aa: CASSLAAGQGAYTIYF
v_gene: TRBV12-2; abundance: NA; j_gene: TRBJ2-6; d_gene: NA; CDR3nt: TGTGCAAGTCGCGCTGACCACCTTTTGAGGGACAGGGTTAGCTCTGGGGCCAACGTCCTGACTTTC; CDR3aa: CASRADHLLRDRVSSGANVLTF
v_gene: TRBV5-8; abundance: NA; j_gene: TRBJ1-5; d_gene: TRBD1; CDR3nt: TGTGCCGGTGACAGGGGCGAGGCTGGGCCCCAGCATTTT; CDR3aa: CAGDRGEAGPQHF
v_gene: TRBV7-6; abundance: few; j_gene: TRBJ1-5; d_gene: NA; CDR3nt: TGTGCCAGCAGCTCGTCGGGAGGGATGGGCAATCAGCCCCAGCATTTT; CDR3aa: CASSSSGGMGNQPQHF
v_gene: TRBV9; abundance: NA; j_gene: TRBJ1-1; d_gene: NA; CDR3nt: TGTGCCAGCAGCGTAGATTACAGGACTGAAGCTTTCTTT; CDR3aa: CASSVDYRTEAFF
v_gene: TRBV14; abundance: few; j_gene: TRBJ1-2; d_gene: NA; CDR3nt: TGTGCCAGCAGCCTCCTAGGTGGTGGCTACACCTTC; CDR3aa: CASSLLGGGYTF
v_gene: TRBV7-2; abundance: NA; j_gene: TRBJ1-1; d_gene: NA; CDR3nt: TGTGCCAGCAGCTCGTTACAGGGTCGAACTGAAGCTTTCTTT; CDR3aa: CASSSLQGRTEAFF
v_gene: TRBV7-2; abundance: few; j_gene: TRBJ1-2; d_gene: NA; CDR3nt: TGTGCCAGCAGCTTAGCTCCCAGGGTGGTGATCGGCTACACCTTC; CDR3aa: CASSLAPRVVIGYTF
v_gene: TRBV24-1; abundance: NA; j_gene: TRBJ2-3; d_gene: TRBD2; CDR3nt: TGTGCCACCAGCCGGACTAGCGGGGGAACAGATACGCAGTATTTT; CDR3aa: CATSRTSGGTDTQYF
v_gene: TRBV24-1; abundance: NA; j_gene: TRBJ1-5; d_gene: TRBD1; CDR3nt: TGTGCCACCAGTGACAGGACAGGGAATGGTCAGCCCCAGCATTTT; CDR3aa: CATSDRTGNGQPQHF
v_gene: TRBV4-1; abundance: NA; j_gene: TRBJ1-6; d_gene: TRBD1; CDR3nt: TGCGCCAGCAGCCAGTACGGGACAGAAATGTCAGCCCTCCACTTT; CDR3aa: CASSQYGTEMSALHF
v_gene: TRBV6-5; abundance: NA; j_gene: TRBJ1-2; d_gene: TRBD1; CDR3nt: TGTGCCAGCAGTCAATTGACAGGGACAATTGGCTACACCTTC; CDR3aa: CASSQLTGTIGYTF
v_gene: TRBV10-3; abundance: few; j_gene: TRBJ2-7; d_gene: TRBD1; CDR3nt: TGTGCCATCAGGACAGGGCAAAACTCCGAGCAGTACTTC; CDR3aa: CAIRTGQNSEQYF
v_gene: TRBV3-1/TRBV3-2; abundance: NA; j_gene: TRBJ2-5; d_gene: TRBD2; CDR3nt: TGTGCCAGCAGCCAACTACTAGCGGGGGGAGAAGAGACCCAGTACTTC; CDR3aa: CASSQLLAGGEETQYF
v_gene: TRBV3-1/TRBV3-2; abundance: once; j_gene: TRBJ2-4; d_gene: TRBD2; CDR3nt: TGTGCCAGCAGCCAAGATCTTAGCCTAGCGGGAGTTGCCAAAAACATTCAGTACTTC; CDR3aa: CASSQDLSLAGVAKNIQYF
v_gene: TRBV27; abundance: NA; j_gene: TRBJ1-6; d_gene: NA; CDR3nt: TGTGCCAGCAGGAAAGACAGGAGCTCCTATAATTCACCCCTCCACTTT; CDR3aa: CASRKDRSSYNSPLHF
v_gene: TRBV11-1; abundance: NA; j_gene: TRBJ2-5; d_gene: NA; CDR3nt: TGTGCCAGCAGCTTAGGGGGAGTCGAGACCCAGTACTTC; CDR3aa: CASSLGGVETQYF
v_gene: TRBV7-9; abundance: NA; j_gene: TRBJ2-7; d_gene: NA; CDR3nt: TGTGCCAGCAGCCCGGAGGACAGATTCTACGAGCAGTACTTC; CDR3aa: CASSPEDRFYEQYF
v_gene: TRBV4-1; abundance: NA; j_gene: TRBJ2-7; d_gene: TRBD1; CDR3nt: TGCGCCAGCAGCCAAGCGACAGGGGGCCTTTCCTACGAGCAGTACTTC; CDR3aa: CASSQATGGLSYEQYF
v_gene: TRBV12-5; abundance: once; j_gene: TRBJ1-1; d_gene: TRBD1; CDR3nt: TGTGCTAGTGGTTTGGGGACAGGGGGGCTCGAAGCTTTCTTT; CDR3aa: CASGLGTGGLEAFF
v_gene: TRBV15; abundance: NA; j_gene: TRBJ2-1; d_gene: TRBD2; CDR3nt: TGTGCCACCAGCAACCGGGGGGGGTACTACAATGAGCAGTTCTTC; CDR3aa: CATSNRGGYYNEQFF
v_gene: TRBV5-1; abundance: NA; j_gene: TRBJ1-1; d_gene: NA; CDR3nt: TGCGCCAGCAGCTTGTTCGCTATGAACACTGAAGCTTTCTTT; CDR3aa: CASSLFAMNTEAFF
v_gene: TRBV4-1; abundance: NA; j_gene: TRBJ2-7; d_gene: NA; CDR3nt: TGCGCCAGCAGCCAACGCCCCCACAACTACGAGCAGTACTTC; CDR3aa: CASSQRPHNYEQYF
v_gene: TRBV11-2; abundance: NA; j_gene: TRBJ2-2; d_gene: NA; CDR3nt: TGTGCCAGCAGCTTAGGCGAAGGGGTGGGGATGGACACCGGGGAGCTGTTTTTT; CDR3aa: CASSLGEGVGMDTGELFF
v_gene: TRBV3-1/TRBV3-2; abundance: NA; j_gene: TRBJ2-2; d_gene: TRBD2; CDR3nt: TGTGCCAGCAGCCCCCTAGCGGGGTGGACCGGGGAGCTGTTTTTT; CDR3aa: CASSPLAGWTGELFF
v_gene: TRBV6-1; abundance: NA; j_gene: TRBJ2-7; d_gene: TRBD1; CDR3nt: TGTGCCAGCAGTGAGACAGGGACCTACGAGCAGTACTTC; CDR3aa: CASSETGTYEQYF